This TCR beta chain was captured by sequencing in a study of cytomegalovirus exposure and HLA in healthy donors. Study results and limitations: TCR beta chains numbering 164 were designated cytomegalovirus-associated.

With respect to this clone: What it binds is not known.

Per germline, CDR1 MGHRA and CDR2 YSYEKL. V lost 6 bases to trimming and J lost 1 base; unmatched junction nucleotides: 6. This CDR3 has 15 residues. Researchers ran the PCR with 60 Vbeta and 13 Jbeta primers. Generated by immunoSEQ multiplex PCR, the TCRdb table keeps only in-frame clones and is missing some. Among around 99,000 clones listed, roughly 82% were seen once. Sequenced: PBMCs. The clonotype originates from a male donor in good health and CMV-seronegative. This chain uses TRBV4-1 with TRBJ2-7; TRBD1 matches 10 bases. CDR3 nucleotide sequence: TGCGCCAGCAGTGGGACAGGGGTTCTATCCTACGAGCAGTACTTC. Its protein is CASSGTGVLSYEQYF.